This T cell receptor beta chain was sequenced for a study of blood T cell repertoires in COVID-19. Sequencing used immunoSEQ multiplex PCR; TCRdb keeps in-frame clones, though not all of them. The table lists about 190,000 clones, about four fifths of them singletons. Per the germline V gene, CDR1 is SGHTA and CDR2 is FQGNSA. This CDR3 spans 13 amino acids. With V trimmed by 5 bases and J by 2 bases, 1 base remained unmatched. The source is a woman between 40 and 50 years old with acute or convalescent COVID-19. The chain uses TRBV7-2 and TRBJ2-7, with 9 nucleotides matching TRBD1. Specimen: peripheral blood. The CDR3 DNA reads TGTGCCAGCAGCAGACAGGGGGCCTACGAGCAGTACTTC. As protein: CASSRQGAYEQYF. The full variable domain, completed using reference TRBV7-2 and TRBJ2-7, is GAGVSQSPSNKVTEKGKDVELRCDPISGHTALYWYRQSLGQGLEFLIYFQGNSAPDKSGLPSDRFSAERTGGSVSTLTIQRTQQEDSAVYLCASSRQGAYEQYFGPGTRLTVT.